The T cell receptor (beta chain) under discussion was sequenced for a study of blood T cells in healthy people across ages (dated by TCRdb to 2015 to 2017). Some background on the complete study: Template switching captured roughly one uniquely barcoded TCR beta cDNA molecule per two T cells in model experiments. To track age-related changes in TCR beta repertoire diversity, the study relied on deep sequencing normalized with unique cDNA molecular identifiers. The donors were split into four age groups: young (average 16 years), middle-aged (over 35), aged (over 55) and long-lived (approximately 80). To avoid experimental bias, donors of different ages were spread randomly across the sequencing lanes. Two additional independent replicas of 1 million unique cDNA reads from the same blood draw were analyzed for two donors (one aged 18 to 30 and one aged 80 or older).

Taken from cysteine to phenylalanine, the CDR3 has 14 residues. The sequence is cut down to CDR3 DNA, 42 bases in frame from base 1. V is reduced by 3 bases and J by 1 base, leaving a spacing of 9 bases between them. From the germline V gene, CDR1 is SGHTA and CDR2 is FQGNSA. A remark on this clonotype: Which antigen it targets is not known. Per-nucleotide qualities are absent, and no much larger clonotype sits a single base away.

The library came from 5' RACE. TCRdb records Illumina HiSeq 2500 as the sequencer. The second PCR ran for roughly 7 to 12 cycles and used a J-beta primer mix along with a sample-barcoded 5' primer. Each TCR beta cDNA molecule received a unique molecular identifier from a template-switch 5' adaptor carrying 12 random nucleotides. At least 2.5 million CDR3-containing paired-end reads were obtained from each sample. First-strand cDNA was synthesized from all RNA with the Mint cDNA synthesis kit, primed by a TRBC-specific oligonucleotide. After uracil-DNA glycosylase treatment, a first 18-cycle PCR used universal primers M1SS and BC2_uni_R on all cDNA. The authors' pipeline ran thus. Normalization of each sample was performed by random selection of 1 million high-quality reads, each carrying a distinct molecular identifier. Reads sharing molecular identifiers were discarded rather than binned into consensus sequences. MiTCR, with a Q25 quality threshold and the strictest error-elimination algorithm, was used for CDR3 identification, clonotype clustering and error correction. A nonparametric unseen species model using Euler transformation provided a lower-bound estimate of total TCR beta diversity. TCRdb cleaned the public reads at Q25 with fastp, built clones with MiXCR and kept in-frame beta chains. A single entry per CDR3 protein holds the most common genes and DNA from its merged rows. The V and J calls and clone size are TCRdb's, not the authors'. Within this sample are 1.5 million to 2 million distinct CDR3 sequences, with 28% of them counted one time only. The leading ten clones occupy 7.7% of the sample.

Study-wide conclusions, independent of this receptor: Since profiling was done on bulk unsorted PBMCs, naive and antigen-experienced compartments could not be conclusively compared. Total diversity estimates from one million sequenced T cells were considered lower bounds and underestimates. Because the CMV infection status of the donors was unknown, age-related changes in expanded clonotypes may potentially have been confounded. As age increased, observed TCR beta diversity per million T cells dropped in a roughly linear way, and a significant reduction was already evident by age 40. Compared with the aged group, more naive CD4+ T cells, fewer expanded clones and increased TCR diversity were shown by the long-lived group, suggesting age selection. There was a strong correlation between observed TCR beta diversity and the percentage of naive T cells measured by flow cytometry.

The donors were some 39 Caucasian individuals from Russia, aged about 6 to 100 years, who were systemically healthy. Each donor gave 8 to 10 milliliters of peripheral blood, collected into EDTA-treated Vacutainer tubes. Ficoll-Paque density-gradient centrifugation was used to isolate PBMCs, with at least 7 million per sample. Trizol reagent was used to extract total RNA from PBMCs, with at least 5 micrograms per sample. For every donor, an aliquot of PBMCs went through flow cytometry to measure the percentages of naive CD45RAhigh/CD27high T cells. Sequencing was carried out using blood. This TCR came from a woman between 25 and 40 years old in good health. Recombination connected TRBV7-2 to TRBJ1-1; the D gene lacks a confident call. The CDR3 here reads CASSFSDPNTEAFF. The sequenced DNA is TGTGCCAGCAGCTTTTCGGATCCGAACACTGAAGCTTTCTTT.